This TCR beta chain was observed in a study of cytotoxic CD8 clonotypes in ibrutinib-treated CLL (dated by TCRdb to the early 2020s). For the wider study: The cohort was composed of 10 to 11 relapsed/refractory and roughly 16 treatment-naive patients; IGHV unmutated status was identified in 17 to 18 patients. Cryopreserved peripheral blood mononuclear cells were collected at three points: before therapy, at response, and at either sustained remission or disease progression. Longitudinal samples were available for about 30% of the roughly 86 trial participants. Patients were still on ibrutinib when every remission and progressive disease sample was collected. An average of 255,043 productive templates and about 100,000 productive rearrangements was obtained per sample. Responses were partial in roughly 24 patients and complete in 2; after median roughly 69 months follow-up, some 15 stayed in remission and about twelve progressed. Response samples were taken after a median of roughly eleven months on treatment, ranging from about 6 to 36 months.

A remark on this clone: It lacks a known antigen. Base qualities are not provided; no much larger clone lies one nucleotide away.

According to the study, the label for this sample's time point signals: 12 to 13 months on ibrutinib. Approximately 2 micrograms of genomic DNA were extracted from cryopreserved PBMCs for TCR beta library preparation. Longitudinal blood samples from CLL patients on ibrutinib monotherapy underwent high-throughput TCR beta sequencing. The patients were enrolled in a single-center, open-label phase 2 trial of ibrutinib monotherapy. Study-wide findings and limitations: Sampling times were not matched between sustained-remission and progressing patients, and lymph node repertoires were not studied. At ibrutinib response clonality went up, during sustained remission it held steady, and at progression it dropped back toward baseline. Baseline clonality was found to be higher than that of age-matched healthy donors and was strongly correlated with circulating CD8+ T-cell counts. Public clonotypes were rare and either shrank or stayed stable during treatment, and the rise in clonality at ibrutinib response reflected expansion of private clonotypes.

CDR3 length: 16 amino acids, cysteine to phenylalanine. The DNA shown is the 48-base CDR3, in frame from base 1. The germline ends are 13 bases apart after V is trimmed by 0 bases and J by 0 bases. The germline V gene (reference sequence) gives CDR1 as GTSNPN and CDR2 as SVGIG. On a MiSeq, deep resolution sequencing aimed for a depth between 1 in 1 million and 1 in 200,000 T cells, with each clonotype covered around 9.2x on average. The immunoSEQ hsTCRB Kit was used to generate the TCR beta libraries. As for how the authors treated the data: ImmunoSEQ Data Assistant and ImmunoSEQ Analyzer were used for data analysis, and V, D and J genes were assigned according to IMGT definitions. Clonality was computed as one minus normalized Shannon entropy of productive rearrangement frequencies, ranging from 0 to 1. Only overrepresented clonotypes making up at least 0.05% of each patient's repertoire were included in the public clonotype analysis. Repertoires from about a dozen age-matched healthy donors in immuneACCESS were used as clonality controls. TCRdb limited this immuneACCESS table to in-frame rearrangements with V and J called. A share of clones is missing; checked studies link under half to unresolved V genes, and the rest is unexplained. The V and J calls and clone size come from that table; D and trimming were worked out from the DNA. Here the sample has about 140,000 clones; approximately 90% occur a single time. The biggest ten clones account for 10% to 14% of the sample.

Sequenced material: PBMCs, taken after 12 months of ibrutinib treatment. The chain uses TRBV30 and TRBJ2-3; no confident D gene assignment can be made. This clonotype originated in a human donor with chronic lymphocytic leukemia. The DNA is as follows: TGTGCCTGGAGTGTAATCCCCTTTGAGAGCACAGATACGCAGTATTTT. It is translated as CAWSVIPFESTDTQYF.